This T cell receptor beta chain was captured by sequencing in a study of T cell repertoires in cytomegalovirus infection. Study summary: Both a matching HLA type and CMV infection were indicated by public TCR beta signatures. Overall study findings and caveats: The ex vivo response was dominated by HLA-C-restricted CMV-specific TCR beta clonotypes. The cumulative frequency of public TCR beta families distinguished individuals who carried CMV together with the relevant HLA.

Germline assignment: CDR1 MNHEY and CDR2 SVGAGI. There are 14 residues in the CDR3. J was trimmed by 17 bases and V by 8 bases; bases with no gene match: 19. MiXCR, applied by TCRdb to the reads, yields one record per CDR3 protein. Altogether about 440,000 distinct CDR3 sequences are present, under 40% being singletons, with the ten largest covering around 13%. The table lists this clonotype with a count of one. Its antigen is currently unknown. This chain joins TRBV6-5 and TRBJ1-4; 8 bases match TRBD1. The source is a human donor in good health (CMV status not recorded). Some clones in this sample may be carry-over from other donors' samples. Sequenced: PBMCs. The CDR3 DNA follows: TGTGCCAGCCGTTGGGGACAGGCCACTGAAAAACGTTTTTTT. Protein sequence: CASRWGQATEKRFF.